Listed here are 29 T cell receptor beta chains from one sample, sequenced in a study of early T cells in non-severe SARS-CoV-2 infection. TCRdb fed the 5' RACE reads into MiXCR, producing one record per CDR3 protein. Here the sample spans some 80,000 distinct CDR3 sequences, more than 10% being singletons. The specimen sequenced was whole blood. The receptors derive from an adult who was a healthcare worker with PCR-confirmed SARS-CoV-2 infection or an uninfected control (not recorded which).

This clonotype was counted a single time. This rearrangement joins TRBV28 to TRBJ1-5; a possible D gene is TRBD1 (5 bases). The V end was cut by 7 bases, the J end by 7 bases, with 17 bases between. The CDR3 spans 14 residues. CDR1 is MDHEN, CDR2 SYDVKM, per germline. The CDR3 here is CASTAWGAEQPQHF. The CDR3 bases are TGTGCCAGCACCGCTTGGGGCGCCGAGCAGCCCCAGCATTTT.

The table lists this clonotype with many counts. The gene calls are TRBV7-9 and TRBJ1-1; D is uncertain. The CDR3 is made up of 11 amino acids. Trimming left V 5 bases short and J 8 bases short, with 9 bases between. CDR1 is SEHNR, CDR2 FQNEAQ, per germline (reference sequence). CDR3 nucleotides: TGTGCCAGCAGCCCTGGTGGGGAAGCTTTCTTT. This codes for CASSPGGEAFF. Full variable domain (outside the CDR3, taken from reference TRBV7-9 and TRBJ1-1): DTGVSQNPRHKITKRGQNVTFRCDPISEHNRLYWYRQTLGQGPEFLTYFQNEAQLEKSRLLSDRFSAERPKGSFSTLEIQRTEQGDSAMYLCASSPGGEAFFGQGTRLTVV.

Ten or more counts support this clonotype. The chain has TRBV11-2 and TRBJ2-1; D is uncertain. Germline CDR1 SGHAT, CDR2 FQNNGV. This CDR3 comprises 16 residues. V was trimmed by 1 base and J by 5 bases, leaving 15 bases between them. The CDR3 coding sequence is TGTGCCAGCAGCTTAGTCCGGGCCCGACCAGACAATGAGCAGTTCTTC. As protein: CASSLVRARPDNEQFF.

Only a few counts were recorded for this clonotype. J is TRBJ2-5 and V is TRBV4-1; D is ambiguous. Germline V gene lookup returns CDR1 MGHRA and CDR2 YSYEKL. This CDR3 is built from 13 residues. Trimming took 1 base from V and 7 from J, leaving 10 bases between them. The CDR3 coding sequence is TGCGCCAGCAGCCAAGGAGGCATGGGGACCCAGTACTTC. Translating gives CASSQGGMGTQYF.

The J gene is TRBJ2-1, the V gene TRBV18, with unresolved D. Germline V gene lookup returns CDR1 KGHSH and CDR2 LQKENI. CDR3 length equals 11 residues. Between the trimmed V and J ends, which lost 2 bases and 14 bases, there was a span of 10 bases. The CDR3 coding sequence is TGTGCCAGCTCACCAGGGCAGGTCGAGTTCTTC. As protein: CASSPGQVEFF.

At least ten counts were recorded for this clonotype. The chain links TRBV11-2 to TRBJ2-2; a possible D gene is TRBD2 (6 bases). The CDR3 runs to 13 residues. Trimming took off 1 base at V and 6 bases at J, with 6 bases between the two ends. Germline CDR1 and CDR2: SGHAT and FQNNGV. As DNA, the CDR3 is TGTGCCAGCAGCTTAGGGGGGGCCGGGGAGCTGTTTTTT. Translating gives CASSLGGAGELFF.

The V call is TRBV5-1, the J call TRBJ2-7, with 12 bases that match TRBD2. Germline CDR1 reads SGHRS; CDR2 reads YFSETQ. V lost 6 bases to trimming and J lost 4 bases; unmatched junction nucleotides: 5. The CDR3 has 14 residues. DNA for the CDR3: TGCGCCAGCACCCTGACTAGCGGGAGTTACGAGCAGTACTTC. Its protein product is CASTLTSGSYEQYF.

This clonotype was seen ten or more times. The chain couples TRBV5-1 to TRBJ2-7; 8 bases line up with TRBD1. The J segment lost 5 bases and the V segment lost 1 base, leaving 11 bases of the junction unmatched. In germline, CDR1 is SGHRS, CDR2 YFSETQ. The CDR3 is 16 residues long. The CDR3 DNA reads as TGCGCCAGCAGCTTGAGCAGTACCAGGGGGCAAAACGAGCAGTACTTC. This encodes CASSLSSTRGQNEQYF.

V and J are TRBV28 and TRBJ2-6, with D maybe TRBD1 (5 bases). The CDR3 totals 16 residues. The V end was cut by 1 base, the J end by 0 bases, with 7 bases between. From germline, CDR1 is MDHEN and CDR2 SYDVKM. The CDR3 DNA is TGTGCCAGCAGTTTATTGGGGCACTCTGGGGCCAACGTCCTGACTTTC. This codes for CASSLLGHSGANVLTF.

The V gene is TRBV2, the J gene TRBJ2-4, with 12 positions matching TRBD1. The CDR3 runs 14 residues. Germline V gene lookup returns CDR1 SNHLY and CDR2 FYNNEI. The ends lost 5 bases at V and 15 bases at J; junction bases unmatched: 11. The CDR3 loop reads CASSPIPGTGGPYF. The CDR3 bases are TGTGCCAGCAGTCCGATTCCCGGGACAGGGGGCCCGTACTTC.

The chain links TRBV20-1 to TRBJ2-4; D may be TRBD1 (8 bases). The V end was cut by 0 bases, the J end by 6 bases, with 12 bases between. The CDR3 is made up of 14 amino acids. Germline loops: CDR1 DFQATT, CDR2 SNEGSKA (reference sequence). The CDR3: CSARDNRGGNIQYF. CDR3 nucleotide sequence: TGCAGTGCTAGAGATAACAGGGGGGGAAACATTCAGTACTTC.

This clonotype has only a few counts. CDR3 protein: CASSLLRADTGELFF. CDR3 nucleotides: TGTGCCAGCAGCTTACTTAGGGCAGACACCGGGGAGCTGTTTTTT. This chain connects TRBV7-2 to TRBJ2-2, with D hard to call. The CDR3 covers 15 residues. CDR1 and CDR2 from the germline V gene are SGHTA and FQGNSA. With 2 bases removed from V and 3 bases from J, the gap between germline ends came to 10 bases.

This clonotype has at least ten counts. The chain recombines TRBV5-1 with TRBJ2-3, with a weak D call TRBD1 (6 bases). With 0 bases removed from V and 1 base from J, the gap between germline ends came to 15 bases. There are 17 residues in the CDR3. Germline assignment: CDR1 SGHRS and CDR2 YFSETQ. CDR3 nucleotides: TGCGCCAGCAGCTTGGGACAGGTGATTGGTGGCACAGATACGCAGTATTTT. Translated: CASSLGQVIGGTDTQYF.

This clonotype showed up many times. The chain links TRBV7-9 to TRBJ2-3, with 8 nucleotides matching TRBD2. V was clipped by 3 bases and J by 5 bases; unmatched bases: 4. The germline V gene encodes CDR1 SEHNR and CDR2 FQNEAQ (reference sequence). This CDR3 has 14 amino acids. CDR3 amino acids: CASSFALAGDTQYF. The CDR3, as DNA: TGTGCCAGCAGCTTTGCCCTAGCGGGAGATACGCAGTATTTT.

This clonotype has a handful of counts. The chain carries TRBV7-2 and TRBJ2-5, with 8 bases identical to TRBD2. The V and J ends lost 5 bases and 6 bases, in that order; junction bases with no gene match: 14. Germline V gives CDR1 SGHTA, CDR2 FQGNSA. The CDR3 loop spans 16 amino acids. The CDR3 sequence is CASSPLGGRRRKTQYF. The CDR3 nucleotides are TGTGCCAGCAGCCCCCTCGGCGGGAGGAGGCGGAAGACCCAGTACTTC.

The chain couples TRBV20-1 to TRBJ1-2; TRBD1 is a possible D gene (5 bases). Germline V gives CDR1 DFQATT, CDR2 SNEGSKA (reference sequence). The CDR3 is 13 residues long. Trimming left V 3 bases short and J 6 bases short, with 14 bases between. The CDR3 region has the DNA TGCAGTGCTAGTTCCTTCAGGGCGGATGGCTACACCTTC. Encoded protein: CSASSFRADGYTF.

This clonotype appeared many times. The CDR3 DNA reads TGTGCCACCGCGAGACTAGCGGAGACTGAGCAGTTCTTC. Its protein product is CATARLAETEQFF. The chain carries TRBV19 and TRBJ2-1; 9 bases line up with TRBD2. This CDR3 spans 13 amino acids. Trimming took 10 bases from V and 9 from J; bases not matched to a gene: 10. Germline CDR1 reads LNHDA; CDR2 reads SQIVND (reference sequence). The full variable domain, completed using reference TRBV19 and TRBJ2-1, is DGGITQSPKYLFRKEGQNVTLSCEQNLNHDAMYWYRQDPGQGLRLIYYSQIVNDFQKGDIAEGYSVSREKKESFPLTVTSAQKNPTAFYLCATARLAETEQFFGPGTRLTVL.

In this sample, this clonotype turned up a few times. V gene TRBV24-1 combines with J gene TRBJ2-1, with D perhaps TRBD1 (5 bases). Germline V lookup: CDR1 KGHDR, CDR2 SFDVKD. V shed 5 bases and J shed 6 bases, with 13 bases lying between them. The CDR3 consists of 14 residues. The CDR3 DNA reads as TGTGCCACCAGTGGCGACAGAGTGGGCAATGAGCAGTTCTTC. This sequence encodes CATSGDRVGNEQFF.

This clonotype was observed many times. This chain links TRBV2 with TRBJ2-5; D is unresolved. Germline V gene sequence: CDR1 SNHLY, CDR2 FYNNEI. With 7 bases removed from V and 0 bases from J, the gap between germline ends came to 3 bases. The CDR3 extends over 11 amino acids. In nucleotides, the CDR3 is TGTGCCAGCAAGTACCAAGAGACCCAGTACTTC. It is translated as CASKYQETQYF.

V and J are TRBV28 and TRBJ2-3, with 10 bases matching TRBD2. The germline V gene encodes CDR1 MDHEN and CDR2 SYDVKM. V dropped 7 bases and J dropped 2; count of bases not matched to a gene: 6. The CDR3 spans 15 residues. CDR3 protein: CASTASGGLTDTQYF. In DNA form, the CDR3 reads TGTGCCAGCACCGCTAGCGGGGGCCTCACAGATACGCAGTATTTT.

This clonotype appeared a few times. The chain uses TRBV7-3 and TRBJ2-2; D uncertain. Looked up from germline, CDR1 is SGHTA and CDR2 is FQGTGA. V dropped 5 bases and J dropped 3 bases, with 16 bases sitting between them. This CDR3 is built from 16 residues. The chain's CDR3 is CASSPYRVGDTGELFF. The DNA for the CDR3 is TGTGCCAGCAGCCCATACCGAGTTGGGGACACCGGGGAGCTGTTTTTT. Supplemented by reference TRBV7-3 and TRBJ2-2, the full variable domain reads GAGVSQTPSNKVTEKGKYVELRCDPISGHTALYWYRQSLGQGPEFLIYFQGTGAADDSGLPNDRFFAVRPEGSVSTLKIQRTERGDSAVYLCASSPYRVGDTGELFFGEGSRLTVL.

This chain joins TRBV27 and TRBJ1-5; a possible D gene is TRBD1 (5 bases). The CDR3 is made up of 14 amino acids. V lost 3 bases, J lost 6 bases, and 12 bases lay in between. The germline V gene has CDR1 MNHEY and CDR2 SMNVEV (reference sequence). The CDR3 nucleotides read TGTGCCAGCAGTTTGTCTGGGGGGTTTCAGCCCCAGCATTTT. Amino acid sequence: CASSLSGGFQPQHF.

The DNA of the CDR3 is TGTGCCAGCAGTTCCTCCACCACCGGGACGGGGGATGAAAAACTGTTTTTT. It specifies CASSSSTTGTGDEKLFF. The chain combines TRBV6-5 with TRBJ1-4; D is possibly TRBD1 (5 bases). Germline CDR1 MNHEY, CDR2 SVGAGI. V shed 4 bases and J shed 6 bases, with 21 bases lying between them. CDR3 size: 17 residues.

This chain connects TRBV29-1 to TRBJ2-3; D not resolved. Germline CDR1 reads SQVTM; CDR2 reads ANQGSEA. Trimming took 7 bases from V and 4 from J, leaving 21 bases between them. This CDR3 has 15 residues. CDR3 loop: CSATSTGAPSDTQYF. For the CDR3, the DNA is TGCAGCGCGACATCGACTGGCGCCCCCTCAGATACGCAGTATTTT.

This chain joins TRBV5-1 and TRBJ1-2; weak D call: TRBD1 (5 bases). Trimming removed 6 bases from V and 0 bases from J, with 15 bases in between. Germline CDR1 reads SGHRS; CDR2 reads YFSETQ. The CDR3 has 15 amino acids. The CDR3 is CASKPTVLTNYGYTF. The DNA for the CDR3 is TGCGCCAGCAAACCGACAGTTCTGACTAACTATGGCTACACCTTC.

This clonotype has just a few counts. CDR3 DNA: TGTGCCATCAGGTCAGGTGGATACGAGCAGTACTTC. This sequence encodes CAIRSGGYEQYF. This chain links TRBV10-3 with TRBJ2-7, with D hard to call. The CDR3 length is 12 residues. In germline, CDR1 is ENHRY, CDR2 SYGVKD. V lost 6 bases to trimming and J lost 4 bases, with 10 bases between them.

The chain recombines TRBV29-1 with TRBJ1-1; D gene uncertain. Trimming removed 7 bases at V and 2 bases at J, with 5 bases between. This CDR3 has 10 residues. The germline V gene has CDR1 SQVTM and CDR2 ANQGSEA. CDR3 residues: CSALNTEAFF. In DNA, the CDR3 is TGCAGCGCCCTTAACACTGAAGCTTTCTTT. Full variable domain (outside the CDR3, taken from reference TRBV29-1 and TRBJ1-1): SAVISQKPSRDICQRGTSLTIQCQVDSQVTMMFWYRQQPGQSLTLIATANQGSEATYESGFVIDKFPISRPNLTFSTLTVSNMSPEDSSIYLCSALNTEAFFGQGTRLTVV.

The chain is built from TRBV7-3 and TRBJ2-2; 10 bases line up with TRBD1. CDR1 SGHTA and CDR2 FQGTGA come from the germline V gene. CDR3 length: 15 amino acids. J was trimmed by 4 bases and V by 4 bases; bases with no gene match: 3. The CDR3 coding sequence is TGTGCCAGCAGCTCCGGGACAGGGGCCACCGGGGAGCTGTTTTTT. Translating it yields CASSSGTGATGELFF.

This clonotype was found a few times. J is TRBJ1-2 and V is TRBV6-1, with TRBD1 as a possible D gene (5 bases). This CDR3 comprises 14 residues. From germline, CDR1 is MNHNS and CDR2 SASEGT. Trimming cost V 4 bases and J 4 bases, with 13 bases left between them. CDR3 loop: CASSVGTSTYGYTF. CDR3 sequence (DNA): TGTGCCAGCAGTGTGGGGACTAGTACCTATGGCTACACCTTC.